This is a list of T cell receptor beta chains from one sample in a study of T cell responses to AZD1222 COVID-19 vaccine. Clones were sequenced by immunoSEQ multiplex PCR, and TCRdb holds only the in-frame ones, with some missing. The table shows about 76,000 clones, with about 83% occurring only once. The specimen was peripheral blood, collected 28 days after the second dose of the MenACWY control vaccine. The source is an adult who received the MenACWY meningococcal vaccine as a control. CDR3s include the opening cysteine and the closing phenylalanine or tryptophan. The D gene is left open where the match is weak. The size field is filled for only some rows; it gives once, few, many or a size class.

TRBJ2-1,TRBD2,TRBV18,-,15,TGTGCCAGCTCCCTCCCGGGACTAGCACCACAAAGGCAGTTCTTC,CASSLPGLAPQRQFF
TRBJ2-1,-,TRBV4-1,-,15,TGCGCCAGCAGCCAAGATTCGGGGGTGTGGAATGAGCAGTTCTTC,CASSQDSGVWNEQFF
TRBJ2-1,-,TRBV11-1,-,16,TGTGCCAGCAGCTTAGGACAGGAGAGCTCCTACAATGAGCAGTTCTTC,CASSLGQESSYNEQFF
TRBJ2-1,-,TRBV7-9,-,13,TGTGCCAGCAGCTTAGGAGCAAACAATGAGCAGTTCTTC,CASSLGANNEQFF
TRBJ2-5,-,TRBV18,-,14,TGTGCCAGCTCACCGCCCGGACAGTCGGAGACCCAGTACTTC,CASSPPGQSETQYF
TRBJ2-3,-,TRBV12-3/TRBV12-4,-,13,TGTGCCAGCAGTTTCCGGACTACAGATACGCAGTATTTT,CASSFRTTDTQYF
TRBJ1-6,-,TRBV3-1/TRBV3-2,once,12,TGTGCCAGCAGCCGAAGTAATTCACCCCTCCACTTT,CASSRSNSPLHF
TRBJ2-1,-,TRBV3-1/TRBV3-2,few,13,TGTGCCAGCAGCCAAGAGTGGGGCTATGAGCAGTTCTTC,CASSQEWGYEQFF
TRBJ2-6,-,TRBV9,-,15,TGTGCCAGCAGCGTAGGGCCGGGGGGGGCCAACGTCCTGACTTTC,CASSVGPGGANVLTF
TRBJ1-1,-,TRBV4-3,-,14,TGCGCCAGCAGCCTCGAGGGACGTGGCACTGAAGCTTTCTTT,CASSLEGRGTEAFF
TRBJ1-1,TRBD1,TRBV7-2,few,14,TGTGCCAGCAGCGGACAGGGTCCGGGCACTGAAGCTTTCTTT,CASSGQGPGTEAFF
TRBJ2-5,TRBD2,TRBV2,-,14,TGTGCCAGCAGGAAGACGGGAGGCCAAGAGACCCAGTACTTC,CASRKTGGQETQYF
TRBJ1-1,-,TRBV19,-,14,TGTGCCAGTAGTATAGTTGGGGGCGGCACTGAAGCTTTCTTT,CASSIVGGGTEAFF
TRBJ2-1,TRBD1,TRBV2,-,15,TGTGCCAGCAGTGTACAGGGGCTCGAACGGGATGAGCAGTTCTTC,CASSVQGLERDEQFF
TRBJ2-7,TRBD1,TRBV14,-,14,TGTGCCAGCAGTCCCGGGACAGGGACCTACGAGCAGTACTTC,CASSPGTGTYEQYF
TRBJ1-6,-,TRBV4-2,-,14,TGTGCCAGCAGCCAAGATTTAGGGATTTCACCCCTCCACTTT,CASSQDLGISPLHF
TRBJ2-2,TRBD2,TRBV5-1,once,15,TGCGCCAGCCGACCTCGGGGGGGCCAAACCGGGGAGCTGTTTTTT,CASRPRGGQTGELFF
TRBJ1-2,-,TRBV5-6,-,15,TGTGCCAGCAGCTCATGGGACACTCGGACTTATGGCTACACCTTC,CASSSWDTRTYGYTF
TRBJ1-2,-,TRBV3-1/TRBV3-2,-,13,TGTGCCAGCAGCAACGACGGTAACTATGGCTACACCTTC,CASSNDGNYGYTF
TRBJ2-5,-,TRBV2,-,11,TGTGCCAGCAGTAACCAAGAGACCCAGTACTTC,CASSNQETQYF
TRBJ1-3,TRBD1,TRBV7-9,-,15,TGTGCCAGCAGCGTCCGGGACAGGGTGGGAAACACCATATATTTT,CASSVRDRVGNTIYF
TRBJ1-6,-,TRBV2,-,14,TGTGCCAGCAAGGTGGACAGTGTCAATTCACCCCTCCACTTT,CASKVDSVNSPLHF
TRBJ2-5,-,TRBV5-8,-,15,TGTGCCAGCAGACCGCTCACAGGGACACAAGAGACCCAGTACTTC,CASRPLTGTQETQYF
TRBJ1-5,TRBD1,TRBV7-2,-,14,TGTGCCAGCAGCAACCGACAGGGAGATCAGCCCCAGCATTTT,CASSNRQGDQPQHF